The rows below give T cell receptor beta chains drawn from one sample of a study of blood T cell repertoires in COVID-19. TCRdb's copy holds only in-frame clones and misses some; the assay was immunoSEQ multiplex PCR. This table holds 150,000 to 200,000 clones, about 88% found once. Sequences were obtained from peripheral blood. These TCRs come from a man in his sixties with COVID-19, enrolled during active disease. Each CDR3 is given with its conserved first and last residue. D genes are given only for firm matches. Clone size is stated in some rows and not others, as once, few, many or a class when expanded.

size,D,J,V,DNA,CDR3
NA,NA,TRBJ1-2,TRBV7-2,TGTGCCAGCAGCTCCATGGGGGCAGGGTACGGCTACACCTTC,CASSSMGAGYGYTF
few,NA,TRBJ1-2,TRBV10-3,TGTGCCATCAGGGTCCAGGACATTGAATACCATGGCTACACCTTC,CAIRVQDIEYHGYTF
NA,NA,TRBJ2-1,TRBV5-4,TGTGCCAGCAGCTCCAACGGGGGGCTGTTACCCGAGTTCTTC,CASSSNGGLLPEFF
NA,NA,TRBJ2-3,TRBV5-1,TGCGCCAGCAAGTGGGACAACACAGATACGCAGTATTTT,CASKWDNTDTQYF
NA,NA,TRBJ1-3,TRBV5-1,TGCGCCAGCAGCTTGGCCGCAGTCTCTGGAAACACCATATATTTT,CASSLAAVSGNTIYF
NA,NA,TRBJ1-2,TRBV24-1,TGTGCCACCAGTGAGGGGCAGCTCTATGGCTACACCTTC,CATSEGQLYGYTF
once,TRBD1,TRBJ2-5,TRBV6-2/TRBV6-3,TGTGCCAGCAGTTACCTACCAGGACAGGCTAGACGTCAAGAGACCCAGTACTTC,CASSYLPGQARRQETQYF
NA,TRBD1,TRBJ2-4,TRBV19,TGTGCCAGTAGTAACTACCCGGGACAGGGAAACATTCAGTACTTC,CASSNYPGQGNIQYF
NA,NA,TRBJ2-7,TRBV6-5,TGTGCCAGCAGTTACTCGACCAGGCAAGACTACGAGCAGTACTTC,CASSYSTRQDYEQYF
NA,TRBD2,TRBJ2-7,TRBV7-3,TGTGCCAGCAGCCCCGTGGCGGGAGGGCCTAACGAGCAGTACTTC,CASSPVAGGPNEQYF
NA,TRBD1,TRBJ2-1,TRBV6-6,TGTGCCAGCAGTTACTCGCCCCGACAGGGCTACAATGAGCAGTTCTTC,CASSYSPRQGYNEQFF
NA,NA,TRBJ1-6,TRBV11-2,TGTGCCAGCAGCGGGGCAGGGTATAATTCACCCCTCCACTTT,CASSGAGYNSPLHF
NA,TRBD1,TRBJ1-6,TRBV5-4,TGTGCCAGCAGCTTGGGACAGGGTCTCAATTCACCCCTCCACTTT,CASSLGQGLNSPLHF
NA,NA,TRBJ2-3,TRBV7-2,TGTGCCAGCAGCTTACAGGGGATAGATACGCAGTATTTT,CASSLQGIDTQYF
once,TRBD1,TRBJ1-2,TRBV19,TGTGCCAGTAGATATGAGGGACAGGGGCACTATGGCTACACCTTC,CASRYEGQGHYGYTF
NA,NA,TRBJ2-1,TRBV29-1,TGCAGCCCGGACCGCGGAGGCTACAATGAGCAGTTCTTC,CSPDRGGYNEQFF
NA,TRBD1,TRBJ1-2,TRBV28,TGTGCCAGCAGTTTAATAAGGGGGCAGCTCTATGGCTACACCTTC,CASSLIRGQLYGYTF
NA,NA,TRBJ2-1,TRBV5-1,TGCGCCAGCAGCTTGGTACCTAGCAATGAGCAGTTCTTC,CASSLVPSNEQFF
NA,NA,TRBJ2-3,TRBV15,TGTGCCACCAGCAAGAACGACATAGATACGCAGTATTTT,CATSKNDIDTQYF
NA,TRBD2,TRBJ2-5,TRBV19,TGTGCCAGTAGTCCCCAGGCCCTAGCGGGGTCCCAGTACTTC,CASSPQALAGSQYF
NA,TRBD1,TRBJ2-5,TRBV24-1,TGTGCCACCAGTGACCCCCGGGACAGGGGACTGGCAGAGACCCAGTACTTC,CATSDPRDRGLAETQYF
NA,NA,TRBJ1-1,TRBV28,TGTGCCAGCAGTCAGAACACTGAAGCTTTCTTT,CASSQNTEAFF
NA,NA,TRBJ2-7,TRBV7-8,TGTGCCAGCAGCTCAAGGACAGTCTACGAGCAGTACTTC,CASSSRTVYEQYF
NA,NA,TRBJ2-1,TRBV7-9,TGTGCCAGCCACCCCCCCGGGGGTTCGGTTGGGCAGTTCTTC,CASHPPGGSVGQFF
NA,TRBD1,TRBJ2-5,TRBV24-1,TGTGCCACCAGTGATCCAGGGGGACCGCAAGAGACCCAGTACTTC,CATSDPGGPQETQYF
NA,NA,TRBJ1-5,TRBV7-2,TGTGCCAGCAGCCTCGAACAACGGGGGAATCAGCCCCAGCATTTT,CASSLEQRGNQPQHF
NA,NA,TRBJ2-2,TRBV7-9,TGTGCCAGCAGCTTAGGGCCGGGTAGCACCGGGGAGCTGTTTTTT,CASSLGPGSTGELFF
NA,NA,TRBJ2-7,TRBV7-2,TGTGCCAGCAGCATCACCGGGACTTACTCCTACGAGCAGTACTTC,CASSITGTYSYEQYF
NA,NA,TRBJ1-5,TRBV6-5,TGTGCCAGCAGTCGTGACAGGAATTTAGATCAGCCCCAGCATTTT,CASSRDRNLDQPQHF
NA,TRBD2,TRBJ2-2,TRBV19,TGTGCCAGTAGTATGTATCTAGCGGGGGTCACCGGGGAGCTGTTTTTT,CASSMYLAGVTGELFF